One sample yielded the 4 T cell receptor beta chains listed below, sequenced in a study of PD-1 blockade in mismatch repair-deficient tumors. The protocol was immunoSEQ multiplex PCR, while the TCRdb copy is restricted to in-frame clones and leaves out a portion. Of about 38,000 clones detected, 85% appear once; the ten largest clones hold under 5%. The input for sequencing was peripheral blood, taken about 81 weeks after starting pembrolizumab. The receptors shown here come from an adult with mismatch repair-deficient cancer.

The rearrangement uses TRBV29-1 and TRBJ1-1; D call uncertain. Trimming pared 3 bases from V and 0 bases from J, leaving 5 bases between. The CDR3 contains 12 residues. Germline CDR1 and CDR2: SQVTM and ANQGSEA. This CDR3 is CSVEAMNTEAFF. The CDR3 DNA sequence: TGCAGCGTTGAGGCCATGAACACTGAAGCTTTCTTT.

The chain links TRBV5-1 to TRBJ2-3; tentatively, D is TRBD1 (6 bases). CDR1 is SGHRS, CDR2 YFSETQ, per germline. Trimming took off 0 bases at V and 1 base at J, with 9 bases between the two ends. The CDR3 length is 15 residues. CDR3 amino acids: CASSLGAGGTDTQYF. The CDR3 bases are TGCGCCAGCAGCTTGGGTGCAGGGGGCACAGATACGCAGTATTTT.

The chain is built from TRBV5-1 and TRBJ1-1; no reliable D call. The germline V and J ends were trimmed by 4 bases and 0 bases, with 13 bases remaining between them. The length of the CDR3 is 15 residues. Germline CDR1 SGHRS, CDR2 YFSETQ. The CDR3: CASSPSGFMNTEAFF. CDR3 nucleotide sequence: TGCGCCAGCAGCCCCAGCGGGTTTATGAACACTGAAGCTTTCTTT.

CDR3 loop: CASSVSGREIYEQYF. CDR3 coding DNA: TGCGCCAGCAGCGTTAGCGGGAGAGAGATCTACGAGCAGTACTTC. This chain links TRBV5-1 with TRBJ2-7; 9 bases align to TRBD2. Per germline, CDR1 SGHRS and CDR2 YFSETQ. The ends lost 4 bases at V and 3 bases at J; junction bases unmatched: 8. The CDR3 is 15 residues long.